The 9 T cell receptor beta chains below all came from one sample that was sequenced in a study of blood T cell repertoires in COVID-19. Only in-frame clones appear in the TCRdb table, and some are missing; sequencing was by immunoSEQ multiplex PCR. The table lists about half a million clones, approximately 89% of them singletons. Sequencing was performed on peripheral blood. Every receptor here comes from a man younger than 30 with COVID-19, enrolled during active disease.

The sample holds one count of this clone. The chain couples TRBV5-1 to TRBJ1-3, with 7 bases aligning to TRBD1. The CDR3 has 15 amino acids. The germline V gene has CDR1 SGHRS and CDR2 YFSETQ. V lost 3 bases and J lost 0; bases outside the gene matches: 3. CDR3 loop: CASSSWDSSGNTIYF. For the CDR3, the DNA is TGCGCCAGCAGCTCATGGGACAGCTCTGGAAACACCATATATTTT.

V is TRBV30 and J is TRBJ1-2; 10 bases agree with TRBD1. With V trimmed by 2 bases and J by 6 bases, 6 bases remained unmatched. Germline V CDR1 and CDR2: GTSNPN, SVGIG (reference sequence). The CDR3 has 14 amino acids. The CDR3 sequence: CAWSLQGTGDGYTF. The CDR3 nucleotides are TGTGCCTGGAGTCTACAGGGGACAGGGGATGGCTACACCTTC.

The V gene is TRBV18, the J gene TRBJ2-3; D is unresolved. Trimming cost V 2 bases and J 2 bases, with 11 bases left between them. Germline V gene lookup returns CDR1 KGHSH and CDR2 LQKENI. This CDR3 is built from 15 residues. Here the CDR3 DNA reads TGTGCCAGCTCACCAGACGGAGCATCCACAGATACGCAGTATTTT. Protein sequence: CASSPDGASTDTQYF.

The chain combines TRBV12-3 or TRBV12-4 with TRBJ1-1; 8 nucleotides agree with TRBD1. CDR3 length equals 13 residues. The junction had 4 bases not matched to a gene; V was cut back by 5 bases and J by 5 bases. CDR3 loop: CASSRRQGTEAFF. Written as DNA, the CDR3 is TGTGCCAGCAGTCGACGACAGGGGACTGAAGCTTTCTTT.

The chain has TRBV30 and TRBJ2-7; TRBD1 might be the D (6 bases). Germline V lookup: CDR1 GTSNPN, CDR2 SVGIG (reference sequence). V was cut by 3 bases and J by 2 bases, with 14 bases left in between. CDR3 length: 14 residues. CDR3 nucleotide sequence: TGTGCCTGGAGGAGGGGGAGTGGAACCTACGAGCAGTACTTC. This translates into CAWRRGSGTYEQYF. The variable domain in full, completed from reference TRBV30 and TRBJ2-7, reads SQTIHQWPATLVQPVGSPLSLECTVEGTSNPNLYWYRQAAGRGLQLLFYSVGIGQISSEVPQNLSASRPQDRQFILSSKKLLLSDSGFYLCAWRRGSGTYEQYFGPGTRLTVT.

This clone was detected only a few times. The chain uses TRBV4-1 and TRBJ1-1; D may be TRBD1 (6 bases). CDR3 size: 16 residues. Trimming removed 5 bases at V and 6 bases at J, with 22 bases between. Germline V gene lookup returns CDR1 MGHRA and CDR2 YSYEKL. The CDR3 reads CASSEGLVDSFSEAFF. The CDR3 DNA follows: TGCGCCAGCAGCGAAGGGCTCGTGGACAGCTTTTCTGAAGCTTTCTTT.

The chain uses TRBV12-5 and TRBJ2-1; 7 nucleotides align to TRBD2. Germline trimming cut 2 bases from V and 0 bases from J; bases unmatched to any gene: 4. The CDR3 is made up of 16 amino acids. Germline CDR1 reads LGHNT; CDR2 reads FRNRAP. The CDR3 protein is CASGLPGRSSYNEQFF. In DNA form, the CDR3 reads TGTGCTAGTGGTTTGCCCGGGAGGAGCTCCTACAATGAGCAGTTCTTC.

Comment on this clone: Other DNA sequences of this sample code for an identical CDR3. The chain combines TRBV29-1 with TRBJ2-7; TRBD1 matches at 8 bases. The trim removed 6 bases at V and 3 bases at J, leaving 4 bases unmatched. This CDR3 is 12 amino acids long. Germline V gene lookup returns CDR1 SQVTM and CDR2 ANQGSEA. The CDR3 region has the DNA TGCAGCGTCCGGACAGGGAGCTACGAGCAGTACTTC. Translation gives CSVRTGSYEQYF.

The gene calls are TRBV5-6 and TRBJ2-6, with D perhaps matching TRBD1 (6 bases). The CDR3 runs to 18 residues. CDR1 SGHDT and CDR2 YYEEEE come from the germline V gene. With 2 bases removed from V and 0 bases from J, the gap between germline ends came to 15 bases. CDR3 sequence (DNA): TGTGCCAGCAGCTTTACGACAGGACCGAGCTCTGGGGCCAACGTCCTGACTTTC. This codes for CASSFTTGPSSGANVLTF.